This TCR beta chain was sequenced during a study of control samples from healthy donors and cancer patients. Measured with immunoSEQ multiplex PCR; TCRdb has only the in-frame clones, and not every one. The table includes tens of thousands of clones, 75% to 85% detected once. This clonotype was obtained from a man in his 70s in good health. The sample was blood.

The CDR3 sequence is CASSLDLRNEQYF. For the CDR3, the DNA is TGTGCCAGCAGCTTGGACTTGAGAAACGAGCAGTACTTC. The rearrangement links TRBV5-4 to TRBJ2-7; D not resolved. This CDR3 comprises 13 residues. The germline V gene encodes CDR1 SGHNT and CDR2 YYREEE (reference sequence). V was clipped by 0 bases and J by 5 bases, with 9 bases between them. Combining the CDR3 with reference TRBV5-4 and TRBJ2-7 gives the whole variable domain ETGVTQSPTHLIKTRGQQVTLRCSSQSGHNTVSWYQQALGQGPQFIFQYYREEENGRGNFPPRFSGLQFPNYSSELNVNALELDDSALYLCASSLDLRNEQYFGPGTRLTVT.